The clone carrying this T cell receptor (beta chain) was seen many times. The data derive from a study of neurological immune-mediated disorders. The length of the CDR3 is 15 residues. V lost 5 bases and J lost 1, with 15 bases in between. Per germline, CDR1 SGHTA and CDR2 FQGNSA. TCRdb re-derived calls from the 5' RACE reads in MiXCR, one entry per CDR3 protein. The sample records 15,000 to 20,000 distinct CDR3 sequences, roughly 10% being singletons. This TCR derives from a woman aged 45-65 years in good health. Sequenced sample: CD8+ T cells from blood. The V gene is TRBV7-2, the J gene TRBJ2-7, with D maybe TRBD2 (6 bases). CDR3 region: CASSQTGDPSYEQYF. CDR3 DNA sequence: TGTGCCAGCAGCCAGACGGGGGACCCGTCCTACGAGCAGTACTTC.